Described below is a single TCR beta chain sequence and its context. CDR1 is MNHEY and CDR2 is SMNVEV in the germline V gene (reference sequence). This CDR3 comprises 14 residues. Trimming pared 7 bases from V and 0 bases from J, leaving 13 bases between. This sample was taken from a study of T cell changes during pregnancy in multiple sclerosis. Assay: immunoSEQ multiplex PCR; the TCRdb copy retains only in-frame clones and omits some. Among under 95,000 clones listed, approximately 92% were seen once. This chain joins TRBV27 and TRBJ2-7, with a weak D call TRBD2 (5 bases). The sample in question was peripheral blood, obtained after pregnancy. This receptor was identified in a female donor with multiple sclerosis, enrolled in a pregnancy study. CDR3 region: CASTSHGLSYEQYF. CDR3 coding DNA: TGTGCCAGCACTTCCCATGGACTCTCCTACGAGCAGTACTTC.